This T cell receptor beta chain was identified during a study of blood T cell repertoires in COVID-19. Profiled with immunoSEQ multiplex PCR; TCRdb holds only in-frame clones, not every one. The data show 200,000 to 250,000 clones, roughly 80% seen once. V was clipped by 9 bases and J by 5 bases, with 15 bases between them. There are 14 residues in the CDR3. CDR1 is KGHDR and CDR2 is SFDVKD in the germline V gene. The chain combines TRBV24-1 with TRBJ2-2; the D is unclear. The receptor was isolated from a woman aged 45-65 years who had been exposed to COVID-19. The sequenced material came from PBMCs or T cells enriched from blood (not recorded which). The CDR3 protein is CATPVGEGTGELFF. The DNA of the CDR3 is TGTGCCACCCCGGTCGGAGAAGGAACCGGGGAGCTGTTTTTT.